This paragraph reports one TCR beta chain. Clones were read by immunoSEQ multiplex PCR, and TCRdb kept only the in-frame ones, dropping some. The sample carries around 78,000 clones, 75% to 95% recorded once. The data were obtained in a study of T cell changes during pregnancy in multiple sclerosis. In germline, CDR1 is GTSNPN, CDR2 SVGIG (reference sequence). This CDR3 has 13 residues. The V gene lost 5 bases and the J gene lost 10 bases, with 18 bases spanning the gap. This rearrangement joins TRBV30 to TRBJ2-1; D is possibly TRBD2 (6 bases). The origin of this receptor is a female donor in good health, enrolled as a control in a pregnancy study. Here the sequenced sample was peripheral blood, taken in the third trimester of pregnancy. The CDR3 sequence: CAWGGTLEGEQFF. CDR3 nucleotide sequence: TGTGCCTGGGGGGGGACTCTAGAGGGCGAGCAGTTCTTC.